This paragraph reports one T cell receptor (beta chain). As yet, its antigen is unknown. Sequencing was performed with immunoSEQ multiplex PCR; in TCRdb, only in-frame clones are kept and a portion is missing. Seen here are 80,000 or so clones, around nine tenths observed once, and the top ten hold 1.5%. These data come from a study of T cell responses to AZD1222 COVID-19 vaccine. Study details: Second doses that came at about 4 or about 12 weeks were put together. Whole-study findings and limits: There were mostly white British donors and more females than males, and clonal diversity was possibly underestimated. Receipt of two AZD1222 doses was followed by a rise in Spike-specific TCR breadth and depth. Epitopes outside B.1.351 and B.1.1.7 mutated regions reportedly drew nearly half of spike TCRs.

Germline CDR1 is MNHNY and CDR2 is SVGAGI (reference sequence). Between the trimmed V and J ends, which lost 7 bases and 0 bases, there was a span of 11 bases. CDR3 length: 14 residues. This TCR derives from an adult in good health. The chain uses TRBV6-6 and TRBJ2-3; the D gene is possibly TRBD1 (7 bases). This sample comprised peripheral blood, obtained on day 0 of AZD1222 vaccination. CDR3 nucleotides: TGTGCCAGCAAACAGGGGACTAGCACAGATACGCAGTATTTT. Translation gives CASKQGTSTDTQYF.